This TCR beta chain was recovered during a study of cytomegalovirus exposure and HLA in healthy donors. Method: immunoSEQ multiplex PCR; TCRdb's copy keeps in-frame clones and lacks some. The sample yields approximately 70,000 clones, around 94% seen once. Germline values: CDR1 SGHRS, CDR2 YFSETQ. The V and J ends lost 7 bases and 0 bases, in that order; junction bases with no gene match: 9. There are 15 residues in the CDR3. This receptor was obtained from a young woman in good health and CMV-seronegative. Material: PBMCs. The V gene is TRBV5-1, the J gene TRBJ2-5; 7 bases align to TRBD1. The CDR3 here is CASARQGLDQETQYF. In DNA, the CDR3 is TGCGCCAGCGCCCGACAGGGCCTAGACCAAGAGACCCAGTACTTC.